This paragraph covers one TCR beta chain sequence. A much larger clone differs by one base, so this may be a read error. These data come from a study of regulatory T cells in long-lasting Graves disease. Building the TCR beta libraries relied on iRepertoire HTBI primers, and CDR3 regions underwent Arm-PCR. MiXCR, run by TCRdb on the multiplex PCR reads, gives a single entry per CDR3 protein. The sample has approximately 400,000 distinct CDR3 sequences; about 16% are singletons. Time point defined: newly diagnosed GD, antithyroid drugs for less than 3 months. Scientists built the TCR library using RNA that was extracted from PBMCs. American Thyroid Association guidelines were used to diagnose Graves' disease. The CDR3 length is 14 residues. J lost 10 bases, V lost 2 bases, and 8 bases had no gene match. CDR1 SGHVS and CDR2 FQNEAQ come from the germline V gene. The data also belong to a second study, concerning T cells in Graves' hyperthyroidism and ophthalmopathy.

This chain joins TRBV7-8 and TRBJ2-1; TRBD2 matches at 7 bases. The TCR originated in a woman aged 25 to 45 with Graves disease. The specimen was peripheral blood mononuclear cells (PBMCs), collected at new diagnosis, from a patient treated with antithyroid drugs. CDR3 loop: CASSLLGGPYEQFF. The CDR3 DNA reads TGTGCCAGCAGCTTATTGGGAGGGCCCTACGAGCAGTTCTTC.